The 27 T cell receptor beta chains below all came from one sample that was sequenced in a study of blood T cell repertoires in COVID-19. Sequencing was performed with immunoSEQ multiplex PCR; in TCRdb, only in-frame clones are kept and a portion is missing. There are 400,000 to 500,000 clones in the sample; about nine tenths occur only once, and around 1.4% lies in the top ten. Input material: peripheral blood. These receptors were collected from a woman aged 25 to 39 with active or convalescent COVID-19.

This clone was observed a handful of times. V usage is TRBV18 and J usage is TRBJ1-3; 7 bases are shared with TRBD1. Germline V gene data show CDR1 as KGHSH and CDR2 as LQKENI. CDR3 length: 15 residues. The V and J ends lost 3 bases and 0 bases, in that order; junction bases with no gene match: 2. The CDR3 reads CASSPGTDSGNTIYF. The CDR3 DNA is TGTGCCAGCTCACCCGGGACAGACTCTGGAAACACCATATATTTT. Full variable domain (rest looked up from reference TRBV18 and TRBJ1-3): NAGVMQNPRHLVRRRGQEARLRCSPMKGHSHVYWYRQLPEEGLKFMVYLQKENIIDESGMPKERFSAEFPKEGPSILRIQQVVRGDSAAYFCASSPGTDSGNTIYFGEGSWLTVV.

The chain employs TRBV10-1 and TRBJ1-3; D unclear. Trimming removed 8 bases from V and 4 bases from J, with 6 bases in between. Per germline, CDR1 WNHNN and CDR2 SYGVQD (reference sequence). The CDR3 length is 11 residues. The CDR3 reads CASSYGNTIYF. CDR3 sequence (DNA): TGCGCCAGCTCCTACGGAAACACCATATATTTT.

Note on this clone: The sample has other DNA sequences that encode this CDR3 too. V usage is TRBV29-1 and J usage is TRBJ1-1; tentatively, D is TRBD1 (5 bases). Germline V lookup: CDR1 SQVTM, CDR2 ANQGSEA. With 0 bases removed from V and 5 bases from J, the gap between germline ends came to 7 bases. The CDR3 is 12 amino acids. CDR3 loop: CSVEEGGTEAFF. CDR3 DNA: TGCAGCGTTGAAGAGGGGGGAACTGAAGCTTTCTTT.

The V and J genes are TRBV12-2 and TRBJ1-4. TRBV12-2 counts as a pseudogene. The CDR3 has 17 amino acids. The CDR3 sequence is CASRLAPPPGNNEKLFF. CDR3 DNA sequence: TGTGCAAGTCGCTTAGCCCCTCCCCCGGGGAATAATGAAAAACTGTTTTTT.

The chain uses TRBV5-1 and TRBJ1-1, with D possibly TRBD1 on 5 matching bases. Germline CDR1 reads SGHRS; CDR2 reads YFSETQ. CDR3 length: 14 amino acids. Trimming left V 0 bases short and J 5 bases short, with 11 bases between. DNA of the CDR3: TGCGCCAGCAGCTTGGAGGGGCTGGGAACTGAAGCTTTCTTT. Its protein product is CASSLEGLGTEAFF. The whole variable domain, filled in from reference TRBV5-1 and TRBJ1-1, reads KAGVTQTPRYLIKTRGQQVTLSCSPISGHRSVSWYQQTPGQGLQFLFEYFSETQRNKGNFPGRFSGRQFSNSRSEMNVSTLELGDSALYLCASSLEGLGTEAFFGQGTRLTVV.

The chain is built from TRBV5-6 and TRBJ1-2; TRBD1 might be the D (6 bases). The CDR3 consists of 14 residues. Looked up from germline, CDR1 is SGHDT and CDR2 is YYEEEE. Between the trimmed V and J ends, which lost 4 bases and 7 bases, there was a span of 17 bases. CDR3 DNA: TGTGCCAGCAGCCAAACCCTACAGGGTGCTGGCTACACCTTC. Amino acid sequence: CASSQTLQGAGYTF.

The chain is built from TRBV2 and TRBJ1-3; TRBD1 might be the D (5 bases). V was shortened by 6 bases and J by 3 bases, with 15 bases between the two germline ends. Germline V CDR1 and CDR2: SNHLY, FYNNEI. The CDR3 has 15 amino acids. The CDR3 coding sequence is TGTGCCAGCAGGCTGGCGGGGGTTGGTGGAAACACCATATATTTT. It specifies CASRLAGVGGNTIYF.

The rearrangement joins TRBV6-5 to TRBJ1-4; D not resolved. V was pared by 3 bases and J by 7 bases, with 15 bases between. CDR3 size: 15 residues. Germline V gives CDR1 MNHEY, CDR2 SVGAGI. The CDR3 protein is CASSYSRPMGEKLFF. The CDR3 bases are TGTGCCAGCAGTTATTCGAGGCCTATGGGTGAAAAACTGTTTTTT.

The V call is TRBV5-1, the J call TRBJ1-2, with TRBD1 as a possible D gene (5 bases). CDR1 SGHRS and CDR2 YFSETQ come from the germline V gene. The germline V and J ends were trimmed by 5 bases and 1 base, with 18 bases remaining between them. CDR3 length equals 16 residues. In nucleotides, the CDR3 is TGCGCCAGCAGACTCAACACTGGGCAGGGTAACTATGGCTACACCTTC. Its protein product is CASRLNTGQGNYGYTF.

J is TRBJ2-2 and V is TRBV11-2, with D possibly being TRBD1 (5 bases). Germline CDR1 and CDR2: SGHAT and FQNNGV. With 3 bases removed from V and 7 bases from J, the gap between germline ends came to 12 bases. The CDR3 spans 14 residues. The DNA for the CDR3 is TGTGCCAGCAGCTTCGGCCAGGGTCACGGGGAGCTGTTTTTT. Translating it yields CASSFGQGHGELFF.

Note on this clone: At one boundary the junction diverges from the germline segment, which might be a read error. The rearrangement uses TRBV29-1 and TRBJ1-1; 8 nucleotides match TRBD1. Germline V gene sequence: CDR1 SQVTM, CDR2 ANQGSEA. The CDR3 runs 13 residues. CDR3 sequence (DNA): TGCAGCGTGATGGGACAGGAGGGCCATGAAGCTTCCTTT. This codes for CSVMGQEGHEASF.

The genes are TRBV10-3 and TRBJ1-5, with 10 bases matching TRBD1. Per the germline V gene, CDR1 is ENHRY and CDR2 is SYGVKD. With V trimmed by 0 bases and J by 1 base, 15 bases remained unmatched. The CDR3 is 21 amino acids. This CDR3 is CAISESERTGGRIRSNQPQHF. In DNA form, the CDR3 reads TGTGCCATCAGTGAGTCAGAGAGGACAGGGGGGCGAATTAGGAGCAATCAGCCCCAGCATTTT.

This chain links TRBV6-1 with TRBJ1-1, with D possibly matching TRBD1 (6 bases). Germline CDR1 MNHNS, CDR2 SASEGT. V was clipped by 1 base and J by 4 bases, with 13 bases between them. The CDR3 loop spans 15 amino acids. As DNA, the CDR3 is TGTGCCAGCAGTGAAGAACTCACAGGGAGCACTGAAGCTTTCTTT. Protein: CASSEELTGSTEAFF.

J is TRBJ2-1 and V is TRBV7-2, with TRBD1 matching over 11 bases. Germline V CDR1 and CDR2: SGHTA, FQGNSA. CDR3 length: 14 residues. The trim removed 5 bases at V and 7 bases at J, leaving 4 bases unmatched. For the CDR3, the DNA is TGTGCCAGCAGCCTCGGACAGGGGGCGAATGAGCAGTTCTTC. This gives the protein CASSLGQGANEQFF.

In regard to this clone: Other DNA sequences within the sample encode an identical CDR3. The gene calls are TRBV7-9 and TRBJ2-1; a weak D match, TRBD1 (5 bases). The CDR3 totals 17 residues. The V end lost 0 bases, the J end lost 2 bases, and 14 bases lay between the germline ends. Germline V gives CDR1 SEHNR, CDR2 FQNEAQ (reference sequence). CDR3 in amino acids: CASSLARQGRAYNEQFF. The DNA of the CDR3 is TGTGCCAGCAGCTTAGCGAGGCAGGGCAGGGCCTACAATGAGCAGTTCTTC.

This CDR3 reads CASSDEAGAWDTQYF. The CDR3, as DNA: TGTGCCAGCAGCGACGAAGCGGGAGCATGGGATACGCAGTATTTT. V usage is TRBV6-5 and J usage is TRBJ2-3, with 8 bases identical to TRBD2. Trimming took 6 bases from V and 6 from J; bases not matched to a gene: 11. The CDR3 is 15 residues long. In germline, CDR1 is MNHEY, CDR2 SVGAGI.

This clone was seen a single time. The chain links TRBV11-2 to TRBJ1-2; D ambiguous. Trimming removed 0 bases from V and 3 bases from J, with 8 bases in between. The V gene's germline CDR1 is SGHAT and CDR2 FQNNGV. This CDR3 region has 14 residues. CDR3 amino acids: CASSLDYGDYGYTF. CDR3 coding DNA: TGTGCCAGCAGCTTAGATTACGGAGACTATGGCTACACCTTC.

This clone was detected a few times. V is TRBV7-8 and J is TRBJ1-5; tentatively, D is TRBD1 (5 bases). Between the trimmed V and J ends, which lost 5 bases and 3 bases, there was a span of 14 bases. Looked up from germline, CDR1 is SGHVS and CDR2 is FQNEAQ. CDR3 size: 15 residues. This CDR3 reads CASSRTDSPNQPQHF. The CDR3 nucleotides are TGTGCCAGCAGCCGTACAGACAGCCCCAATCAGCCCCAGCATTTT.

The chain employs TRBV7-9 and TRBJ2-1; 10 bases match TRBD2. The V and J ends lost 5 bases and 8 bases, in that order; junction bases with no gene match: 9. The germline V gene has CDR1 SEHNR and CDR2 FQNEAQ (reference sequence). The CDR3 sequence is 15 residues long. CDR3 nucleotides: TGTGCCAGCAGCCCGAGCGGGAGGGCCACTGATGAGCAGTTCTTC. It encodes CASSPSGRATDEQFF.

The chain combines TRBV9 with TRBJ1-3; 7 bases fit TRBD1. The CDR3 sequence is 14 residues long. Trimming at V came to 5 bases and at J to 4 bases, leaving 6 bases not matched to a gene. Germline assignment: CDR1 SGDLS and CDR2 YYNGEE. The DNA of the CDR3 is TGTGCCAGCAGACAGGGGCTCTCCGGAAACACCATATATTTT. This encodes CASRQGLSGNTIYF.

The chain has TRBV19 and TRBJ1-5; D not certain. Germline lookup yields CDR1 LNHDA and CDR2 SQIVND (reference sequence). The CDR3 is 15 amino acids. The V gene lost 3 bases and the J gene lost 1 base, with 10 bases spanning the gap. CDR3 coding DNA: TGTGCCAGTAGTATCGGAAGGGAGAGCAATCAGCCCCAGCATTTT. Protein product: CASSIGRESNQPQHF.

V and J are TRBV4-1 and TRBJ2-1, with 8 bases lining up with TRBD2. Germline V gene sequence: CDR1 MGHRA, CDR2 YSYEKL. The V segment lost 4 bases and the J segment 0 bases; nucleotides outside the gene matches: 8. The CDR3 loop spans 17 amino acids. Here the CDR3 DNA reads TGCGCCAGCAGCCGAGGCTCCCTAGCGGGCTCCTACAATGAGCAGTTCTTC. This sequence encodes CASSRGSLAGSYNEQFF.

The chain recombines TRBV7-9 with TRBJ2-3; the D gene is possibly TRBD2 (5 bases). Looked up from germline, CDR1 is SEHNR and CDR2 is FQNEAQ (reference sequence). The V gene lost 3 bases and the J gene lost 3 bases, with 16 bases spanning the gap. The CDR3 contains 16 residues. CDR3 nucleotide sequence: TGTGCCAGCAGCTTTCTGCCCGGGATAGGGACAGATACGCAGTATTTT. Its protein product is CASSFLPGIGTDTQYF. Supplemented by reference TRBV7-9 and TRBJ2-3, the full variable domain reads DTGVSQNPRHKITKRGQNVTFRCDPISEHNRLYWYRQTLGQGPEFLTYFQNEAQLEKSRLLSDRFSAERPKGSFSTLEIQRTEQGDSAMYLCASSFLPGIGTDTQYFGPGTRLTVL.

The chain recombines TRBV29-1 with TRBJ2-3, with 10 bases aligning to TRBD2. The CDR3 spans 14 residues. V gave up 6 bases and J gave up 5 bases; unmatched junction bases: 8. Per germline, CDR1 SQVTM and CDR2 ANQGSEA. CDR3 bases: TGCAGCGTCCCCCCTAGCGGGAGTGTAGATACGCAGTATTTT. Protein: CSVPPSGSVDTQYF.

The chain combines TRBV7-8 with TRBJ1-5; tentatively, D is TRBD1 (6 bases). Per germline, CDR1 SGHVS and CDR2 FQNEAQ. The CDR3 has 21 amino acids. Trimming took off 2 bases at V and 7 bases at J, with 33 bases between the two ends. CDR3 coding DNA: TGTGCCAGCAGCTTAATTCCCCCCGAAACAGGGAATCTTTATTGGGTGCAGCCCCAGCATTTT. It encodes CASSLIPPETGNLYWVQPQHF.

The chain employs TRBV9 and TRBJ2-1; D might be TRBD2 (6 bases). From germline, CDR1 is SGDLS and CDR2 YYNGEE. The CDR3 extends over 15 amino acids. Trimming removed 4 bases from V and 5 bases from J, with 16 bases in between. CDR3 sequence: CASSPRDRGNNEQFF. The CDR3 DNA sequence: TGTGCCAGCAGCCCCCGGGACCGCGGGAACAATGAGCAGTTCTTC.

This clone has a handful of counts. The rearrangement joins TRBV18 to TRBJ2-1, with 12 bases fitting TRBD2. Germline CDR1 and CDR2: KGHSH and LQKENI. This CDR3 spans 16 amino acids. J was trimmed by 5 bases and V by 5 bases; bases with no gene match: 7. CDR3 sequence (DNA): TGTGCCAGCTCATTCCTACTAGCGGGGGGCCACAATGAGCAGTTCTTC. Translating gives CASSFLLAGGHNEQFF.